This TCR beta chain was sequenced in a study of molecular identifiers for immune sequencing clone quantification. General study findings and limits: It was shown that clones above 20 RNA copies held over 99% of effector molecules, but under 1% in naive cells. Highly expanded clone sizes could be underestimated by identical TCR molecules sharing a barcode.

Listed TCR primers and previously described methods were used for bulk TCR libraries. TCRdb fed the PCR reads into MiXCR, producing one record per CDR3 protein. Among about 640,000 distinct CDR3 sequences listed, just under 20% were seen once. This clonotype was counted ten times or more. Antigen specificity is unknown. There are 12 residues in the CDR3. Germline V CDR1 and CDR2: SGHTA, FQGNSA. The trim removed 4 bases at V and 7 bases at J, leaving 3 bases unmatched. From around 18,000 to 910,000 sorted cells, naive CD8 libraries were generated with 10%, 30% or 50% RNA. Sequencing used naive CD8+ T cells from blood, with Jurkat cell RNA spiked in. This sample's subset: FACS-sorted CD8+CD4-CCR7+CD45RA+ naive T cells. The source of this sequence is a human donor in good health. Some libraries in this study had Jurkat cell RNA spiked in. The chain carries TRBV7-2 and TRBJ1-1; 7 nucleotides line up with TRBD1. This chain's CDR3 is CASSSQGVEAFF. The CDR3 bases are TGTGCCAGCAGCTCCCAGGGGGTTGAAGCTTTCTTT. The whole variable domain, filled in from reference TRBV7-2 and TRBJ1-1, reads GAGVSQSPSNKVTEKGKDVELRCDPISGHTALYWYRQSLGQGLEFLIYFQGNSAPDKSGLPSDRFSAERTGGSVSTLTIQRTQQEDSAVYLCASSSQGVEAFFGQGTRLTVV.